Presented here are 32 T cell receptor beta chains from one specimen sequenced in a study of control samples from healthy donors and cancer patients. Measured with immunoSEQ multiplex PCR; TCRdb has only the in-frame clones, and not every one. This table holds 100,000 to 150,000 clones, approximately 92% found once. The sequenced sample consisted of blood. These receptors were taken from a woman aged 45-59 years in good health.

V and J are TRBV29-1 and TRBJ2-2; 8 positions agree with TRBD1. Germline-derived CDR1 and CDR2 are SQVTM and ANQGSEA. Germline trimming cut 7 bases from V and 4 bases from J; bases unmatched to any gene: 5. The length of the CDR3 is 13 residues. The CDR3 sequence: CSARTGSTGELFF. The DNA of the CDR3 is TGCAGCGCCCGGACAGGGTCCACCGGGGAGCTGTTTTTT.

J is TRBJ2-1 and V is TRBV4-1, with a tentative D call TRBD2 (6 bases). Trimming removed 4 bases from V and 5 bases from J, with 15 bases in between. The length of the CDR3 is 15 residues. The V gene's germline CDR1 is MGHRA and CDR2 YSYEKL. In DNA form, the CDR3 reads TGCGCCAGCAGCCCTACGGGACTCGAAAACAATGAGCAGTTCTTC. Its translation is CASSPTGLENNEQFF.

The rearrangement joins TRBV23-1 to TRBJ1-1; D not certain. TRBV23-1 carries the ORF label, with uncertain function. V shed 3 bases and J shed 9 bases, with 11 bases lying between them. The CDR3 sequence is 12 residues long. The CDR3 is CASSHPDGKAFF. In nucleotides, the CDR3 is TGCGCCAGCAGTCACCCGGACGGAAAAGCTTTCTTT.

This chain joins TRBV6-5 and TRBJ2-2; TRBD1 aligns across 8 bases. The CDR3 consists of 15 residues. The germline CDR1 and CDR2 sequences are MNHEY and SVGAGI. V shed 6 bases and J 4 bases; nucleotides not matched to a gene: 7. The DNA for the CDR3 is TGTGCCAGCAGGGCAGGGGGCAGTATCACCGGGGAGCTGTTTTTT. It is translated as CASRAGGSITGELFF.

The chain links TRBV6-5 to TRBJ2-2; D gene unclear. V shed 4 bases and J shed 2 bases, with 11 bases lying between them. This CDR3 has 15 residues. Germline CDR1 and CDR2: MNHEY and SVGAGI. The chain's CDR3 is CASSWGIINTGELFF. CDR3 coding DNA: TGTGCCAGCAGTTGGGGAATTATAAACACCGGGGAGCTGTTTTTT.

The V and J genes are TRBV4-2 and TRBJ2-3; 12 bases agree with TRBD2. Germline V gene lookup returns CDR1 LGHNA and CDR2 YNFKEQ. The CDR3 has 17 amino acids. V trimming: 0 bases; J trimming: 5 bases; junction bases outside the gene matches: 6. The CDR3 loop is CASSQDETSGGVDTQYF. CDR3 coding DNA: TGTGCCAGCAGCCAAGACGAGACTAGCGGGGGTGTAGATACGCAGTATTTT.

The gene calls are TRBV5-1 and TRBJ1-1; unclear D gene. The CDR3 spans 16 residues. V was trimmed by 4 bases and J by 2 bases, leaving 18 bases between them. Germline loops: CDR1 SGHRS, CDR2 YFSETQ. CDR3 protein: CASSLAYTVTNTEAFF. The CDR3 nucleotides are TGCGCCAGCAGCCTCGCCTACACCGTGACTAACACTGAAGCTTTCTTT.

This chain uses TRBV27 with TRBJ2-3, with 7 nucleotides matching TRBD1. Germline V CDR1 and CDR2: MNHEY, SMNVEV (reference sequence). The CDR3 is made up of 15 amino acids. J was trimmed by 1 base and V by 3 bases; bases with no gene match: 4. CDR3 sequence reads: CASSLVRGRTDTQYF. The CDR3 DNA follows: TGTGCCAGCAGTTTGGTTAGGGGGCGCACAGATACGCAGTATTTT.

The DNA for the CDR3 is TGTGCCAGCTCACCAATGCCCCGCACAGATACGCAGTATTTT. This translates into CASSPMPRTDTQYF. This rearrangement joins TRBV18 to TRBJ2-3, with D uncertain. This CDR3 comprises 14 residues. The germline V gene encodes CDR1 KGHSH and CDR2 LQKENI. V shed 2 bases and J shed 1 base, with 7 bases lying between them.

This chain uses TRBV7-9 with TRBJ1-1, with D maybe TRBD1 (6 bases). This CDR3 contains 13 residues. Trimming removed 4 bases at V and 7 bases at J, with 13 bases between. Germline V gene data show CDR1 as SEHNR and CDR2 as FQNEAQ (reference sequence). As DNA, the CDR3 is TGTGCCAGCAGCTCGCAAGGGGGGGATGAAGCTTTCTTT. It yields the protein CASSSQGGDEAFF.

This chain joins TRBV5-6 and TRBJ1-2; possibly TRBD1 for D (6 bases). The ends were cut back, 3 bases at V and 5 bases at J, with 8 bases in the middle. The length of the CDR3 is 12 residues. Germline-derived CDR1 and CDR2 are SGHDT and YYEEEE. Here the CDR3 reads CASSSDSYGYTF. The CDR3 bases are TGTGCCAGCAGCTCGGACAGTTATGGCTACACCTTC.

This chain joins TRBV2 and TRBJ1-5; no clear D gene. Germline loops: CDR1 SNHLY, CDR2 FYNNEI. This CDR3 has 13 amino acids. V lost 4 bases and J 5 bases, leaving 9 bases between the germline ends. The CDR3 spells CASSALEDQPQHF. The CDR3 nucleotides read TGTGCCAGCAGTGCGTTGGAAGATCAGCCCCAGCATTTT.

This sequence joins TRBV9 and TRBJ2-2; 8 bases are shared with TRBD1. Trimming cost V 0 bases and J 5 bases; bases outside gene matches: 6. The CDR3 runs to 16 residues. Germline V gives CDR1 SGDLS, CDR2 YYNGEE. The DNA for the CDR3 is TGTGCCAGCAGCGTAGGGCCAGGACAGGGTACCGGGGAGCTGTTTTTT. Amino acids: CASSVGPGQGTGELFF.

This CDR3 reads CASSLEYRDNNEQYF. The CDR3 DNA reads TGTGCCAGCAGCTTAGAATACAGGGATAATAACGAGCAGTACTTC. The chain couples TRBV11-2 to TRBJ2-7, with D perhaps TRBD1 (6 bases). CDR1 SGHAT and CDR2 FQNNGV come from the germline V gene. The CDR3 is 15 residues long. The germline V and J ends were trimmed by 0 bases and 5 bases, with 14 bases remaining between them.

The chain combines TRBV9 with TRBJ2-3; D is perhaps TRBD2 (5 bases). The CDR3 has 14 residues. V was cut by 0 bases and J by 5 bases, with 10 bases left in between. CDR1 is SGDLS, CDR2 YYNGEE, per germline. The chain's CDR3 is CASSVGGGGDTQYF. The CDR3 nucleotides are TGTGCCAGCAGCGTAGGTGGCGGAGGAGATACGCAGTATTTT.

The chain is built from TRBV19 and TRBJ1-6, with 10 bases identical to TRBD1. The CDR3 runs 15 residues. The V segment lost 4 bases and the J segment 7 bases; nucleotides outside the gene matches: 4. CDR1 and CDR2 from the germline V gene are LNHDA and SQIVND (reference sequence). The CDR3 DNA sequence: TGTGCCAGTAGTACTTGGACAGGGGGGAATTCACCCCTCCACTTT. Residues: CASSTWTGGNSPLHF. The full variable domain, completed using reference TRBV19 and TRBJ1-6, is DGGITQSPKYLFRKEGQNVTLSCEQNLNHDAMYWYRQDPGQGLRLIYYSQIVNDFQKGDIAEGYSVSREKKESFPLTVTSAQKNPTAFYLCASSTWTGGNSPLHFGNGTRLTVT.

Turning to this clone: At one end, the junction sequence differs from germline, possibly due to a read error. The chain uses TRBV7-9 and TRBJ1-3, with D possibly TRBD1 on 5 matching bases. This CDR3 has 15 residues. CDR1 is SEHNR, CDR2 FQNEAQ, per germline (reference sequence). CDR3 region: CASSPSGTDNTPRDF. The CDR3 nucleotides read TGTGCCAGCAGCCCCTCCGGGACGGACAATACCCCGAGGGATTTT.

The sample holds one count of this clone. V and J are TRBV28 and TRBJ2-7; D is perhaps TRBD1 or TRBD2 (5 bases each). The CDR3 covers 15 residues. V was trimmed by 7 bases and J by 8 bases, leaving 24 bases between them. Per the germline V gene, CDR1 is MDHEN and CDR2 is SYDVKM. CDR3 nucleotides: TGTGCCAGCACTTCTCCGGGGCCTCAGGTTGACCAGCAGTACTTC. This sequence encodes CASTSPGPQVDQQYF.

The chain couples TRBV6-5 to TRBJ1-5; weak D call: TRBD1 (5 bases). The CDR3 is 15 amino acids. Trimming took off 0 bases at V and 2 bases at J, with 8 bases between the two ends. Germline V CDR1 and CDR2: MNHEY, SVGAGI. The CDR3 reads CASSYSKQGNQPQHF. CDR3 nucleotide sequence: TGTGCCAGCAGTTACTCGAAACAGGGCAATCAGCCCCAGCATTTT.

CDR3 protein: CASSQVQGHTQYF. The CDR3 nucleotides read TGTGCCAGCAGCCAAGTCCAGGGCCATACGCAGTATTTT. The chain couples TRBV3-1 (or the pseudogene TRBV3-2) to TRBJ2-3; D is perhaps TRBD1 (5 bases). Looked up from germline, CDR1 is LGHDT and CDR2 is YNNKEL (reference sequence). This CDR3 is 13 amino acids long. The V end was cut by 1 base, the J end by 7 bases, with 9 bases between.

The chain is built from TRBV10-3 and TRBJ2-5; 11 bases fit TRBD2. Germline assignment: CDR1 ENHRY and CDR2 SYGVKD. The CDR3 contains 17 residues. The V and J ends lost 3 bases and 3 bases, in that order; junction bases with no gene match: 9. The CDR3 nucleotides read TGTGCCATCAGTGAAACTAGCGGGGGTGTTAATAAAGAGACCCAGTACTTC. As protein: CAISETSGGVNKETQYF.

This clone was seen only once. The V and J genes are TRBV6-5 and TRBJ2-7; 11 bases are shared with TRBD2. This CDR3 spans 15 amino acids. The V gene's germline CDR1 is MNHEY and CDR2 SVGAGI. J lost 5 bases, V lost 6 bases, and 9 bases had no gene match. CDR3 sequence (DNA): TGTGCCAGCAGGGGATCCTCGACTAGCGGGAACGAGCAGTACTTC. Protein sequence: CASRGSSTSGNEQYF.

This chain connects TRBV30 to TRBJ1-5; TRBD1 is a possible D gene (5 bases). Trimming shortened V by 2 bases and J by 4 bases, and 12 bases separated the two germline ends. Germline CDR1 reads GTSNPN; CDR2 reads SVGIG (reference sequence). The CDR3 has 14 amino acids. Here the CDR3 DNA reads TGTGCCTGGAGTCAATTGGGGCGAAATCAGCCCCAGCATTTT. As protein: CAWSQLGRNQPQHF.

This rearrangement joins TRBV5-6 to TRBJ2-7, with 7 bases fitting TRBD1. Germline loops: CDR1 SGHDT, CDR2 YYEEEE. Losses at the gene ends were 2 bases for V and 9 bases for J; bases not matched to a gene: 5. There are 12 residues in the CDR3. The CDR3 reads CASSLYRGRQYF. The CDR3 DNA reads as TGTGCCAGCAGCTTATACAGGGGCAGGCAGTACTTC.

The genes are TRBV5-1 and TRBJ2-5, with TRBD2 matching over 13 bases. The V gene end was trimmed by 0 bases and the J gene end by 5 bases; junction bases not matched to a gene: 4. The CDR3 runs 16 residues. CDR1 and CDR2 (germline): SGHRS, YFSETQ. The CDR3 bases are TGCGCCAGCAGCTTGGGGACTAGCGGGGGACATGAGACCCAGTACTTC. It yields the protein CASSLGTSGGHETQYF.

The rearrangement links TRBV11-2 to TRBJ2-7; either TRBD1 or TRBD2 may fit D (6 bases each). The CDR3 is made up of 14 amino acids. Trimming pared 2 bases from V and 3 bases from J, leaving 11 bases between. CDR1 and CDR2 (germline): SGHAT, FQNNGV. CDR3 nucleotide sequence: TGTGCCAGCAGCTTATGGAGGGGGTTCTACGAGCAGTACTTC. This codes for CASSLWRGFYEQYF. Combining the CDR3 with reference TRBV11-2 and TRBJ2-7 gives the whole variable domain EAGVAQSPRYKIIEKRQSVAFWCNPISGHATLYWYQQILGQGPKLLIQFQNNGVVDDSQLPKDRFSAERLKGVDSTLKIQPAKLEDSAVYLCASSLWRGFYEQYFGPGTRLTVT.

The chain employs TRBV5-1 and TRBJ2-1; the D call may be TRBD1 or TRBD2 (5 bases each). V was shortened by 6 bases and J by 3 bases, with 16 bases between the two germline ends. The CDR3 runs to 15 residues. Germline V gene data show CDR1 as SGHRS and CDR2 as YFSETQ. The DNA for the CDR3 is TGCGCCAGCATGGTGGGGGACCACATCTACAATGAGCAGTTCTTC. Its translation: CASMVGDHIYNEQFF.

The chain uses TRBV19 and TRBJ2-7, with D unclear. V lost 3 bases, J lost 2 bases, and 14 bases lay in between. CDR1 is LNHDA, CDR2 SQIVND, per germline (reference sequence). The CDR3 has 15 residues. CDR3 residues: CASSIAADATYEQYF. In DNA, the CDR3 is TGTGCCAGTAGTATCGCCGCGGACGCTACCTACGAGCAGTACTTC.

A single count supports this clone. The gene calls are TRBV5-1 and TRBJ1-6, with TRBD1 matching over 10 bases. The CDR3 has 16 amino acids. Germline V gene sequence: CDR1 SGHRS, CDR2 YFSETQ. V gave up 4 bases and J gave up 9 bases; unmatched junction bases: 10. The CDR3 loop reads CASSVTGGAFGSPLHF. In DNA, the CDR3 is TGCGCCAGCAGCGTGACAGGGGGCGCATTTGGTTCACCCCTCCACTTT.

This clone was seen only a few times. V gene TRBV7-9 combines with J gene TRBJ1-3; D is unresolved. Germline CDR1 is SEHNR and CDR2 is FQNEAQ (reference sequence). CDR3 length: 16 residues. Trimming removed 5 bases at V and 0 bases at J, with 14 bases between. The CDR3: CASSPLWEDSGNTIYF. The CDR3 DNA sequence: TGTGCCAGCAGCCCGTTGTGGGAAGACTCTGGAAACACCATATATTTT.

The chain carries TRBV30 and TRBJ2-1; 7 positions agree with TRBD2. V shed 2 bases, J shed 9 bases, and the junction held 7 bases outside the gene matches. The CDR3 loop spans 13 amino acids. Looked up from germline, CDR1 is GTSNPN and CDR2 is SVGIG (reference sequence). The CDR3 loop is CAWSHRGVREQFF. The DNA for the CDR3 is TGTGCCTGGAGTCACCGGGGGGTGCGTGAGCAGTTCTTC.

This clone has a single count. The rearrangement uses TRBV3-1 (or the pseudogene TRBV3-2) and TRBJ2-3, with a weak D call TRBD1 (5 bases). Germline lookup yields CDR1 LGHDT and CDR2 YNNKEL (reference sequence). This CDR3 is built from 16 residues. V dropped 4 bases and J dropped 6 bases, with 20 bases sitting between them. Written as DNA, the CDR3 is TGTGCCAGCAGCCTAAAGGGGCTAGACGCCAAGGATACGCAGTATTTT. Its protein is CASSLKGLDAKDTQYF.